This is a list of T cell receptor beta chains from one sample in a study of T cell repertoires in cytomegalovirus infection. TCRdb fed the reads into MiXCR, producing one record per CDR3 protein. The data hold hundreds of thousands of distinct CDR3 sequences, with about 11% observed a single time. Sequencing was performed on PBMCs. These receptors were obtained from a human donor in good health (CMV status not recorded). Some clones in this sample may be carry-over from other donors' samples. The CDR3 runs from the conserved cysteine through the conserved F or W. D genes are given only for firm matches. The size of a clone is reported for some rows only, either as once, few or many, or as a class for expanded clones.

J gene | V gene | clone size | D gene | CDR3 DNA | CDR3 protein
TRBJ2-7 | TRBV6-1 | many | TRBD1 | TGTGCCAGCGAGACAGGGACGTCCTACGAGCAGTACTTC | CASETGTSYEQYF
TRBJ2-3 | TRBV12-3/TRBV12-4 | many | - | TGTGCCAGCAACTTCCAGACTAGCACAGATACGCAGTATTTT | CASNFQTSTDTQYF
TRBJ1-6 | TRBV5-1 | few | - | TGCGCCAGCAGCGTGAACAGGGATTCACCCCTCCACTTT | CASSVNRDSPLHF
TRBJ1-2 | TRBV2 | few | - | TGTGCCAGCAGCCCGCTTTGGCCCGCTGGATATGGCTACACCTTC | CASSPLWPAGYGYTF
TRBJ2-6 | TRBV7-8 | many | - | TGTGCCAGCAGCCTAGGGACAACTGGGGCCAACGTCCTGACTTTC | CASSLGTTGANVLTF
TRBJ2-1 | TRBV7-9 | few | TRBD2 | TGTGCCAGCAGCCCCCGCATAGCGGGGGTATACAATGAGCAGTTCTTC | CASSPRIAGVYNEQFF
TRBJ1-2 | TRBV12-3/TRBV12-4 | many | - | TGTGCCAGCAGGGGGGGGGGTGGCTACACCTTC | CASRGGGGYTF
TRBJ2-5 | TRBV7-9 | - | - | TGTGCCAGCAGCCTTCGGACGGCGGAGGATGCGACCCAGTACTTC | CASSLRTAEDATQYF
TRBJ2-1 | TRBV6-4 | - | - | TGTGCCAGCACCACCCCAAATAGGGGCTTACATTGTGAGCAGTTCTTC | CASTTPNRGLHCEQFF
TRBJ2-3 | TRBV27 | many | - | TGTGCCAGCAAAAGGGTAGATACGCAGTATTTT | CASKRVDTQYF
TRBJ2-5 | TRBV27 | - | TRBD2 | TGTGCCAGCAGTTCAAGCGGGGGGGTAAGAGAGACCCAGTACTTC | CASSSSGGVRETQYF
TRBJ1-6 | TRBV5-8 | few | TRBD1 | TGTGCCAGCAGCTTAACAGGGGGAGATAATTCACCCCTCCACTTT | CASSLTGGDNSPLHF
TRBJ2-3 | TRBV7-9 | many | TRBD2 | TGTGCCAGCAGCTTAGCGTCTAGCGGGGCGACAGATACGCAGTATTTT | CASSLASSGATDTQYF
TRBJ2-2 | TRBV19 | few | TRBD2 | TGTGCCAGTAGTATAGATAGCGGGGGGGCCCAGAACACCGGGGAGCTGTTTTTT | CASSIDSGGAQNTGELFF
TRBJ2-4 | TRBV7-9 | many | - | TGTGCCAGCAGCTTAGGCGGGGGCCTCCTAGCCAAAAACATTCAGTACTTC | CASSLGGGLLAKNIQYF
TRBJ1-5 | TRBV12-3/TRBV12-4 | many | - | TGTGCCAGCAGTGACAACCTTAGCAATCAGCCCCAGCATTTT | CASSDNLSNQPQHF
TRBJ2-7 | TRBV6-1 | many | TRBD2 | TGTGCCAGCAAGCAAGCGGGAGGGTCCTACGAGCAGTACTTC | CASKQAGGSYEQYF
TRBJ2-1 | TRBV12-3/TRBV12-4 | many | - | TGTGCCAGCACCACCCCGGGTGCCAATGAGCAGTTCTTC | CASTTPGANEQFF